This T cell receptor beta chain originates from a study of shared clonotypes between healthy human individuals. Trimming cost V 0 bases and J 5 bases, with 10 bases left between them. The length of the CDR3 is 14 residues. Germline loops: CDR1 MNHNS, CDR2 SASEGT. Produced via immunoSEQ multiplex PCR; TCRdb's table is partial and in-frame only. Here the sample spans a few million clones, roughly 90% being singletons. Whole-study findings and limits: Clonotypes not shared had lower generation probabilities than those common to all four donors.

This clone was seen only once. As yet, its antigen is unknown. The sample has other DNA sequences that encode this CDR3 too. This TCR derives from a man aged 18 to 30 in good health. Some clones in this sample may be carry-over from other donors' samples. The sequenced sample was naive CD4+ T cells from PBMCs. Subset described: CD45RA+ positively selected. The V and J genes are TRBV6-1 and TRBJ1-2, with a weak D call TRBD1 (6 bases). As DNA, the CDR3 is TGTGCCAGCAGTGAAGCAGGGGGTGGGTATGGCTACACCTTC. Translation: CASSEAGGGYGYTF.